The 29 T cell receptor beta chains given below trace back to one sample, sequenced in a study of blood T cell repertoires in COVID-19. Profiled with immunoSEQ multiplex PCR; TCRdb holds only in-frame clones, not every one. The data show tens of thousands of clones, roughly nine tenths seen once. The sequencing input was peripheral blood. Receptors were obtained from a man in his fifties or sixties with COVID-19, enrolled during active disease.

The genes are TRBV11-2 and TRBJ1-2; D gene uncertain. CDR3 size: 13 residues. Trimming took off 3 bases at V and 5 bases at J, with 10 bases between the two ends. Germline loops: CDR1 SGHAT, CDR2 FQNNGV. The CDR3 DNA reads TGTGCCAGCAGCTTGGCGGTCCTTTATGGCTACACCTTC. Translation: CASSLAVLYGYTF.

The chain joins TRBV7-2 to TRBJ2-1; possibly TRBD2 for D (5 bases). The CDR3 spans 13 residues. V was cut by 10 bases and J by 4 bases, with 14 bases left in between. From germline, CDR1 is SGHTA and CDR2 FQGNSA. The DNA of the CDR3 is TGTGCCATCCAACCCCGGGGATACAATGAGCAGTTCTTC. Its protein product is CAIQPRGYNEQFF.

The V gene is TRBV13, the J gene TRBJ2-2; 9 bases agree with TRBD1. The V and J ends lost 3 bases and 3 bases, in that order; junction bases with no gene match: 14. Germline V gene data show CDR1 as PRHDT and CDR2 as FYEKMQ (reference sequence). The CDR3 sequence is 19 residues long. The CDR3: CASSFRARGQGGDTGELFF. For the CDR3, the DNA is TGTGCCAGCAGCTTCCGAGCCCGGGGACAGGGAGGGGACACCGGGGAGCTGTTTTTT. Full variable domain (missing parts from reference TRBV13 and TRBJ2-2): AAGVIQSPRHLIKEKRETATLKCYPIPRHDTVYWYQQGPGQDPQFLISFYEKMQSDKGSIPDRFSAQQFSDYHSELNMSSLELGDSALYFCASSFRARGQGGDTGELFFGEGSRLTVL.

This chain uses TRBV30 with TRBJ2-1, with D tentatively TRBD1 (6 bases). Germline V gene sequence: CDR1 GTSNPN, CDR2 SVGIG (reference sequence). V shed 0 bases and J shed 0 bases, with 9 bases lying between them. The CDR3 length is 15 residues. For the CDR3, the DNA is TGTGCCTGGAGTGTTTTAGGGGGCTCCTACAATGAGCAGTTCTTC. Translated, it gives CAWSVLGGSYNEQFF.

The CDR3 bases are TGTGCCAGCTCACCCTCTCTAGCCCCCAGCACAGATACGCAGTATTTT. It translates to CASSPSLAPSTDTQYF. J is TRBJ2-3 and V is TRBV18; TRBD2 is a possible D gene (5 bases). V lost 3 bases to trimming and J lost 0 bases, with 13 bases between them. The CDR3 is 16 residues long. CDR1 and CDR2 (germline): KGHSH, LQKENI. Full variable domain (rest looked up from reference TRBV18 and TRBJ2-3): NAGVMQNPRHLVRRRGQEARLRCSPMKGHSHVYWYRQLPEEGLKFMVYLQKENIIDESGMPKERFSAEFPKEGPSILRIQQVVRGDSAAYFCASSPSLAPSTDTQYFGPGTRLTVL.

V gene TRBV7-8 combines with J gene TRBJ1-2; tentatively, D is TRBD1 (5 bases). Germline V gene data show CDR1 as SGHVS and CDR2 as FQNEAQ. V was shortened by 2 bases and J by 5 bases, with 9 bases between the two germline ends. This CDR3 has 13 residues. CDR3 region: CASSLQGGYGYTF. The CDR3 region has the DNA TGTGCCAGCAGCTTACAGGGTGGTTATGGCTACACCTTC.

For the CDR3, the DNA is TGTGCCAGCTCACAATCATCGACGGGGAACACTGAAGCTTTCTTT. The encoded protein is CASSQSSTGNTEAFF. The chain combines TRBV18 with TRBJ1-1; D is ambiguous. This CDR3 region has 15 residues. V lost 4 bases and J 1 base, leaving 13 bases between the germline ends. CDR1 is KGHSH and CDR2 is LQKENI in the germline V gene. Looking up the rest from reference TRBV18 and TRBJ1-1 gives the full variable domain: NAGVMQNPRHLVRRRGQEARLRCSPMKGHSHVYWYRQLPEEGLKFMVYLQKENIIDESGMPKERFSAEFPKEGPSILRIQQVVRGDSAAYFCASSQSSTGNTEAFFGQGTRLTVV.

The rearrangement joins TRBV27 to TRBJ2-3, with D tentatively TRBD2 (6 bases). Between the trimmed V and J ends, which lost 8 bases and 3 bases, there was a span of 9 bases. This CDR3 comprises 12 residues. The germline CDR1 and CDR2 sequences are MNHEY and SMNVEV (reference sequence). CDR3 in amino acids: CASVGGTDTQYF. For the CDR3, the DNA is TGTGCCAGCGTGGGGGGAACAGATACGCAGTATTTT.

For the CDR3, the DNA is TGTGCCAGCAGCTCAGGACAGGGGGCTGGGGACGATGGCTACACCTTC. Translating it yields CASSSGQGAGDDGYTF. The chain has TRBV7-2 and TRBJ1-2, with TRBD1 matching over 11 bases. CDR3 length: 16 residues. Germline V gene sequence: CDR1 SGHTA, CDR2 FQGNSA. The J segment lost 6 bases and the V segment lost 4 bases, leaving 10 bases of the junction unmatched.

The V call is TRBV3-1 (or the pseudogene TRBV3-2), the J call TRBJ1-3; TRBD1 might be the D (6 bases). The CDR3 is 17 residues long. Deletions cut 2 bases from V and 2 bases from J, with 16 bases between. CDR1 and CDR2 from the germline V gene are LGHDT and YNNKEL (reference sequence). The CDR3 nucleotides are TGTGCCAGCAGCCAATTGGATCAGGGGATTCCTGGAAACACCATATATTTT. Protein product: CASSQLDQGIPGNTIYF.

The gene calls are TRBV6-5 and TRBJ1-1, with 11 nucleotides matching TRBD1. This CDR3 is built from 15 residues. J gave up 4 bases and V 1 base, and 2 bases lay outside the gene matches. Germline CDR1 is MNHEY and CDR2 is SVGAGI. The CDR3 protein is CASSYLGTGGTEAFF. The CDR3 nucleotides read TGTGCCAGCAGTTACTTAGGGACAGGGGGCACTGAAGCTTTCTTT.

This chain uses TRBV6-5 with TRBJ1-1; 7 bases are a match to TRBD1. The CDR3 is 15 amino acids. The V segment lost 8 bases and the J segment 4 bases; nucleotides outside the gene matches: 13. The germline CDR1 and CDR2 sequences are MNHEY and SVGAGI. The CDR3 is CASVATGAEGTEAFF. The CDR3, as DNA: TGTGCCAGCGTTGCCACAGGGGCCGAGGGCACTGAAGCTTTCTTT.

The chain's CDR3 is CASSPEQGNGYTF. The DNA for the CDR3 is TGTGCCAGCAGCCCCGAACAGGGAAATGGCTACACCTTC. The chain combines TRBV5-4 with TRBJ1-2; D is perhaps TRBD1 (6 bases). Germline lookup yields CDR1 SGHNT and CDR2 YYREEE (reference sequence). The CDR3 consists of 13 residues. Trimming shortened V by 4 bases and J by 6 bases, and 13 bases separated the two germline ends.

The chain employs TRBV5-4 and TRBJ2-3, with D perhaps matching TRBD2 (5 bases). The CDR3 has 15 residues. V was trimmed by 0 bases and J by 2 bases, leaving 10 bases between them. In germline, CDR1 is SGHNT, CDR2 YYREEE (reference sequence). The chain's CDR3 is CASSLDSVHTDTQYF. The CDR3, as DNA: TGTGCCAGCAGCTTGGATAGCGTCCACACAGATACGCAGTATTTT.

The chain recombines TRBV19 with TRBJ1-5, with TRBD1 matching 8 bases. The CDR3 consists of 15 residues. Unmatched junction bases numbered 10, after V lost 6 bases and J lost 6 bases. Germline CDR1 LNHDA, CDR2 SQIVND (reference sequence). The CDR3 spells CASRTTGGRSQPQHF. The CDR3 DNA is TGTGCCAGTAGGACCACAGGGGGTAGGAGTCAGCCCCAGCATTTT.

The chain couples TRBV7-9 to TRBJ2-3; 8 bases match TRBD2. Trimming removed 10 bases from V and 0 bases from J; junction bases left unmatched: 6. The germline V gene encodes CDR1 SEHNR and CDR2 FQNEAQ (reference sequence). The CDR3 totals 14 residues. The CDR3 sequence is CAITRGASTDTQYF. CDR3 bases: TGTGCCATCACGCGGGGGGCTAGCACAGATACGCAGTATTTT.

This clone was counted ten times or more. This rearrangement joins TRBV19 to TRBJ2-2; TRBD1 is a possible D gene (6 bases). The germline V gene has CDR1 LNHDA and CDR2 SQIVND (reference sequence). There are 19 residues in the CDR3. Trimming removed 5 bases from V and 0 bases from J, with 22 bases in between. CDR3 DNA: TGTGCCAGTAGTGTACACGGATCGACAGGCAGCCCGAACACCGGGGAGCTGTTTTTT. As protein: CASSVHGSTGSPNTGELFF.

The DNA for the CDR3 is TGTGCCAGCAGCTCCACTGACAGGCTGCCCCAGCATTTT. It specifies CASSSTDRLPQHF. V gene TRBV9 combines with J gene TRBJ1-5, with D possibly matching TRBD1 (6 bases). This CDR3 has 13 amino acids. V gave up 4 bases and J gave up 9 bases, with 14 bases separating them. Germline V CDR1 and CDR2: SGDLS, YYNGEE.

The V and J genes are TRBV28 and TRBJ1-5; D is perhaps TRBD1 (6 bases). Trimming cost V 6 bases and J 2 bases, with 26 bases left between them. The CDR3 loop spans 19 amino acids. The germline CDR1 and CDR2 sequences are MDHEN and SYDVKM. CDR3 protein: CASSRRCYNRELCNQPQHF. The CDR3 nucleotides read TGTGCCAGCAGCCGCCGCTGCTATAACAGGGAATTGTGCAATCAGCCCCAGCATTTT.

The sample holds one count of this clone. J is TRBJ1-1 and V is TRBV4-3; 8 bases are a match to TRBD1. Germline loops: CDR1 LGHNA, CDR2 YSLEER. This CDR3 has 13 amino acids. The trim removed 2 bases at V and 8 bases at J, leaving 4 bases unmatched. The CDR3 reads CASSQRTGYEAFF. The CDR3 DNA is TGCGCCAGCAGCCAACGGACAGGGTACGAAGCTTTCTTT.

The chain couples TRBV7-8 to TRBJ1-2; 7 positions agree with TRBD1. The germline CDR1 and CDR2 sequences are SGHVS and FQNEAQ. CDR3 length: 14 residues. V shed 4 bases, J shed 5 bases, and the junction held 7 bases outside the gene matches. The DNA for the CDR3 is TGTGCCAGCAGCTCGGGACAGAATTTTTATGGCTACACCTTC. It yields the protein CASSSGQNFYGYTF.

The CDR3 nucleotides read TGTGCCAGCAGTTACTCTGCAGGGTACGAGCAGTACTTC. The encoded protein is CASSYSAGYEQYF. The chain carries TRBV6-5 and TRBJ2-7; TRBD1 is a possible D gene (5 bases). Trimming left V 0 bases short and J 4 bases short, with 7 bases between. Looked up from germline, CDR1 is MNHEY and CDR2 is SVGAGI. The CDR3 is made up of 13 amino acids.

This chain joins TRBV5-1 and TRBJ1-4; D is possibly TRBD1 (6 bases). V lost 4 bases and J 4 bases, leaving 11 bases between the germline ends. The CDR3 spans 14 residues. Germline values: CDR1 SGHRS, CDR2 YFSETQ. CDR3: CASSPGGHNEKLFF. CDR3 nucleotide sequence: TGCGCCAGCAGCCCCGGGGGGCATAATGAAAAACTGTTTTTT.

The V gene is TRBV3-1 (or the pseudogene TRBV3-2), the J gene TRBJ1-4; tentative D call: TRBD1 (6 bases). Trimming shortened V by 2 bases and J by 8 bases, and 15 bases separated the two germline ends. CDR3 length: 15 residues. The germline V gene has CDR1 LGHDT and CDR2 YNNKEL (reference sequence). CDR3 sequence: CASSQSETRGEKLFF. The CDR3 bases are TGTGCCAGCAGCCAATCTGAAACCAGGGGCGAAAAACTGTTTTTT.

This sequence joins TRBV28 and TRBJ2-7, with D tentatively TRBD2 (5 bases). The CDR3 has 15 residues. Looked up from germline, CDR1 is MDHEN and CDR2 is SYDVKM. V lost 2 bases to trimming and J lost 3 bases, with 14 bases between them. CDR3 residues: CASSLEGRFGYEQYF. CDR3 DNA sequence: TGTGCCAGCAGTTTAGAGGGCAGGTTCGGCTACGAGCAGTACTTC.

This chain connects TRBV7-2 to TRBJ1-2; 7 bases line up with TRBD1. The CDR3 is 13 amino acids. The trim removed 4 bases at V and 4 bases at J, leaving 3 bases unmatched. Germline V gives CDR1 SGHTA, CDR2 FQGNSA. This CDR3 reads CASSWTGSYGYTF. The CDR3 DNA is TGTGCCAGCAGCTGGACAGGCAGCTATGGCTACACCTTC. Filled out from reference TRBV7-2 and TRBJ1-2, the complete variable domain reads GAGVSQSPSNKVTEKGKDVELRCDPISGHTALYWYRQSLGQGLEFLIYFQGNSAPDKSGLPSDRFSAERTGGSVSTLTIQRTQQEDSAVYLCASSWTGSYGYTFGSGTRLTVV.

The chain uses TRBV9 and TRBJ2-2; D might be TRBD1 (6 bases). V shed 3 bases and J shed 7 bases, with 16 bases lying between them. The CDR3 is 15 residues long. The V gene's germline CDR1 is SGDLS and CDR2 YYNGEE. The CDR3 here is CASSGITGSGGELFF. As DNA, the CDR3 is TGTGCCAGCAGCGGTATTACAGGGAGCGGCGGGGAGCTGTTTTTT.

The V call is TRBV9, the J call TRBJ1-2; D may be TRBD1 (6 bases). Trimming removed 3 bases from V and 0 bases from J, with 12 bases in between. The germline CDR1 and CDR2 sequences are SGDLS and YYNGEE. The CDR3 has 15 amino acids. The CDR3 loop reads CASSAQGGPNYGYTF. CDR3 DNA: TGTGCCAGCAGCGCACAGGGAGGGCCTAACTATGGCTACACCTTC.

The rearrangement joins TRBV7-3 to TRBJ2-1; the match to TRBD2 covers 10 bases. The CDR3 is 15 amino acids. V shed 4 bases, J shed 6 bases, and the junction held 6 bases outside the gene matches. CDR1 is SGHTA and CDR2 is FQGTGA in the germline V gene. The CDR3 loop reads CASSSRAGGINEQFF. CDR3 sequence (DNA): TGTGCCAGCAGCTCCCGAGCGGGGGGGATCAATGAGCAGTTCTTC.